The 8 T cell receptor beta chains in this list originate from one sample, sequenced in a study of memory CD8 T cells in hepatitis C reinfection. Time point indicated: peak reinfection, 3 to 8 weeks after reinfection detection. TCR sequencing was done directly ex vivo on sorted cells, without expansion in vitro. Measured with immunoSEQ multiplex PCR; TCRdb has only the in-frame clones, and not every one. The repertoire consists of about 47,000 clones, with roughly 90% occurring once and the leading ten covering 1.2%. The specimen was naive CD8+ T cells sorted from blood. The receptors derive from a young man with hepatitis C virus infection.

The chain links TRBV2 to TRBJ1-5, with D uncertain. This CDR3 is built from 15 residues. Per germline, CDR1 SNHLY and CDR2 FYNNEI. V was pared by 4 bases and J by 0 bases, with 10 bases between. CDR3 in amino acids: CASSVRHDSNQPQHF. CDR3 bases: TGTGCCAGCAGTGTTAGACATGATAGCAATCAGCCCCAGCATTTT.

This clone appeared once. This chain links TRBV7-9 with TRBJ2-1; D is possibly TRBD2 (6 bases). Trimming removed 3 bases from V and 9 bases from J, with 15 bases in between. The CDR3 extends over 14 amino acids. The V gene's germline CDR1 is SEHNR and CDR2 FQNEAQ (reference sequence). The CDR3 DNA is TGTGCCAGCAGCTTTTCCGGGAGAGCGGGTGAGCAGTTCTTC. Protein sequence: CASSFSGRAGEQFF.

DNA of the CDR3: TGCGCCAGCAGCTTAGGACAGAGCTCCTACAATGAGCAGTTCTTC. It translates to CASSLGQSSYNEQFF. This rearrangement joins TRBV5-1 to TRBJ2-1; a possible D gene is TRBD1 (6 bases). Germline values: CDR1 SGHRS, CDR2 YFSETQ. The CDR3 is made up of 15 amino acids. Deletions cut 2 bases from V and 0 bases from J, with 9 bases between.

The chain joins TRBV27 to TRBJ2-5; maybe TRBD1 (6 bases). V gave up 1 base and J gave up 5 bases, with 17 bases separating them. The CDR3 has 16 residues. CDR1 MNHEY and CDR2 SMNVEV come from the germline V gene (reference sequence). CDR3 sequence reads: CASSLLGVGAGETQYF. Here the CDR3 DNA reads TGTGCCAGCAGTTTATTGGGAGTGGGGGCAGGGGAGACCCAGTACTTC.

The V call is TRBV9, the J call TRBJ2-1, with D unclear. V was trimmed by 0 bases and J by 0 bases, leaving 10 bases between them. The CDR3 contains 16 residues. In germline, CDR1 is SGDLS, CDR2 YYNGEE. CDR3 region: CASSVVKESSYNEQFF. CDR3 coding DNA: TGTGCCAGCAGCGTAGTCAAGGAGAGCTCCTACAATGAGCAGTTCTTC.

The rearrangement joins TRBV9 to TRBJ2-1, with D uncertain. In germline, CDR1 is SGDLS, CDR2 YYNGEE. V lost 1 base and J lost 2, with 7 bases in between. The CDR3 is made up of 14 amino acids. The DNA of the CDR3 is TGTGCCAGCAGCGTAAGCCTTGCCTACAATGAGCAGTTCTTC. It translates to CASSVSLAYNEQFF.

The rearrangement uses TRBV12-2 and TRBJ1-1. TRBV12-2 is noted as a pseudogene. The length of the CDR3 is 16 residues. The CDR3 here is CASRPPAAGGNTEAFF. The CDR3 DNA reads TGTGCAAGTCGCCCCCCCGCCGCGGGCGGGAACACTGAAGCTTTCTTT.

The CDR3 nucleotides are TGTGCCAGCTCACCACCGGCTAGCGGGGTAAACAATGAGCAGTTCTTC. Residues: CASSPPASGVNNEQFF. The V call is TRBV18, the J call TRBJ2-1; TRBD2 aligns across 9 bases. V shed 0 bases, J shed 5 bases, and the junction held 5 bases outside the gene matches. There are 16 residues in the CDR3. Germline CDR1 reads KGHSH; CDR2 reads LQKENI.